Listed here are 31 T cell receptor beta chains from one sample, sequenced in a study of shared clonotypes between healthy human individuals. Naivety among CD8 cells was defined by CD45RO negativity and positive CCR7 selection, thereby excluding terminally differentiated effector memory CD45RA+ cells. Measured with immunoSEQ multiplex PCR; TCRdb has only the in-frame clones, and not every one. The data contain about 1,800,000 clones, less than 95% of them seen just once; the ten biggest clones take up 1.2%. The source material was naive CD8+ T cells sorted from blood. All receptors come from a man younger than 30 in good health.

The chain is built from TRBV27 and TRBJ2-2; no clear D gene. Germline CDR1 and CDR2: MNHEY and SMNVEV (reference sequence). V lost 2 bases and J 1 base, leaving 8 bases between the germline ends. This CDR3 region has 15 residues. As DNA, the CDR3 is TGTGCCAGCAGTTTAGACACCATGAACACCGGGGAGCTGTTTTTT. Translated, it gives CASSLDTMNTGELFF.

For this clone: This same CDR3 is encoded by further DNA sequences in the sample. The chain has TRBV4-1 and TRBJ2-3; TRBD2 is a possible D gene (6 bases). V was cut by 1 base and J by 3 bases, with 8 bases left in between. CDR1 is MGHRA, CDR2 YSYEKL, per germline. The CDR3 totals 14 residues. CDR3 loop: CASSQAGETDTQYF. CDR3 in DNA: TGCGCCAGCAGCCAAGCGGGGGAAACAGATACGCAGTATTTT.

V gene TRBV25-1 combines with J gene TRBJ2-5, with D perhaps given as TRBD1 or TRBD2 (6 bases each). Trimming pared 5 bases from V and 5 bases from J, leaving 18 bases between. Germline assignment: CDR1 MGHDK and CDR2 SYGVNS. The CDR3 runs to 15 residues. CDR3 sequence reads: CASSQSSGAGETQYF. The CDR3 bases are TGTGCCAGCAGTCAGTCGTCGGGGGCGGGGGAGACCCAGTACTTC.

V and J are TRBV7-8 and TRBJ2-1; D perhaps matches TRBD2 (6 bases). V dropped 3 bases and J dropped 7 bases, with 16 bases sitting between them. Looked up from germline, CDR1 is SGHVS and CDR2 is FQNEAQ. This CDR3 is 15 amino acids long. CDR3 in amino acids: CASSLPSGSGNEQFF. CDR3 bases: TGTGCCAGCAGCTTGCCGAGCGGGTCTGGTAATGAGCAGTTCTTC.

A note on this clone: Other DNA sequences in the sample encode the same CDR3. The rearrangement links TRBV10-2 to TRBJ2-3; D ambiguous. Per germline, CDR1 WSHSY and CDR2 SAAADI. V lost 0 bases to trimming and J lost 6 bases, with 1 base between them. This CDR3 spans 11 amino acids. The CDR3 here is CASSESDTQYF. The CDR3 DNA follows: TGCGCCAGCAGTGAGTCCGATACGCAGTATTTT.

This clone is a singleton in its sample. The chain employs TRBV7-3 and TRBJ2-1; 12 bases map to TRBD2. Trimming removed 4 bases from V and 12 bases from J; junction bases left unmatched: 16. CDR1 and CDR2 (germline): SGHTA, FQGTGA. The CDR3 runs 17 residues. The CDR3 sequence: CASSSGLAGFSLGGQFF. The CDR3 DNA reads TGTGCCAGCAGCTCGGGACTAGCGGGCTTCTCCCTCGGGGGGCAGTTCTTC.

The chain joins TRBV7-9 to TRBJ1-5; 7 bases are shared with TRBD1. The CDR3 covers 16 residues. Germline V gives CDR1 SEHNR, CDR2 FQNEAQ (reference sequence). V lost 5 bases to trimming and J lost 6 bases; unmatched junction nucleotides: 13. The CDR3 loop reads CASSLGLSGGVQPQHF. DNA for the CDR3: TGTGCCAGCAGCCTAGGTTTGTCAGGGGGTGTTCAGCCCCAGCATTTT. The full variable domain, completed using reference TRBV7-9 and TRBJ1-5, is DTGVSQNPRHKITKRGQNVTFRCDPISEHNRLYWYRQTLGQGPEFLTYFQNEAQLEKSRLLSDRFSAERPKGSFSTLEIQRTEQGDSAMYLCASSLGLSGGVQPQHFGDGTRLSIL.

The rearrangement joins TRBV2 to TRBJ2-2, with a weak D call TRBD1 (5 bases). This CDR3 is 13 amino acids long. Germline-derived CDR1 and CDR2 are SNHLY and FYNNEI. V lost 6 bases, J lost 1 base, and 6 bases lay in between. Written as DNA, the CDR3 is TGTGCCAGCAGAACAGGGAACACCGGGGAGCTGTTTTTT. Its translation: CASRTGNTGELFF.

The genes are TRBV12-2 and TRBJ1-5; TRBD1 reflects the table's D call only, with no check against the DNA. TRBV12-2 is tagged as a pseudogene. The CDR3 loop spans 20 amino acids. The CDR3 is CASRLECGAGYNLRRSPQHF. DNA for the CDR3: TGTGCAAGTCGCTTAGAGTGTGGGGCAGGGTATAATCTCCGTCGTTCGCCCCAGCATTTT.

V and J are TRBV4-1 and TRBJ2-2; TRBD1 might be the D (5 bases). This CDR3 contains 16 residues. Trimming removed 0 bases from V and 6 bases from J, with 14 bases in between. Germline-derived CDR1 and CDR2 are MGHRA and YSYEKL. CDR3 coding DNA: TGCGCCAGCAGCCAAGAGTTGGCAGTGGGGCCCGGGGAGCTGTTTTTT. Translated, it gives CASSQELAVGPGELFF.

This chain uses TRBV4-1 with TRBJ2-1; D is possibly TRBD2 (6 bases). The CDR3 runs to 17 residues. V shed 0 bases and J shed 4 bases, with 16 bases lying between them. Germline V gene data show CDR1 as MGHRA and CDR2 as YSYEKL. This CDR3 reads CASSQDTGQGGYNEQFF. Written as DNA, the CDR3 is TGCGCCAGCAGCCAAGATACGGGGCAGGGAGGTTACAATGAGCAGTTCTTC.

As DNA, the CDR3 is TGCGCCAGCAGCTTGGAAGGGACAGTGAATCAGCCCCAGCATTTT. Its translation is CASSLEGTVNQPQHF. This chain connects TRBV5-1 to TRBJ1-5, with TRBD1 identical over 7 bases. V lost 0 bases, J lost 4 bases, and 4 bases stayed unmatched. CDR1 and CDR2 (germline): SGHRS, YFSETQ. The CDR3 sequence is 15 residues long.

The chain has TRBV6-1 and TRBJ2-7, with D hard to call. CDR3 length: 13 residues. In germline, CDR1 is MNHNS, CDR2 SASEGT. V dropped 3 bases and J dropped 0 bases, with 6 bases sitting between them. The CDR3 protein is CASSDGTSYEQYF. DNA of the CDR3: TGTGCCAGCAGTGATGGCACCTCCTACGAGCAGTACTTC.

The CDR3 DNA follows: TGTGCCACCCGGCCCACCGGGGAGCTGTTTTTT. Translation gives CATRPTGELFF. J is TRBJ2-2 and V is TRBV7-9; no clear D gene. Trimming took off 10 bases at V and 4 bases at J, with 7 bases between the two ends. Germline assignment: CDR1 SEHNR and CDR2 FQNEAQ (reference sequence). CDR3 length: 11 residues.

This clone was recorded only once. The V call is TRBV4-1, the J call TRBJ1-5; 7 nucleotides agree with TRBD1. CDR3 length: 19 amino acids. Trimming took 0 bases from V and 4 from J; bases not matched to a gene: 15. Germline V gene data show CDR1 as MGHRA and CDR2 as YSYEKL. CDR3: CASSQDMTGIEDPNQPQHF. In nucleotides, the CDR3 is TGCGCCAGCAGCCAAGATATGACAGGGATTGAGGACCCGAATCAGCCCCAGCATTTT.

The CDR3 DNA reads TGTGCCAGCAGTTACGCACTAGCTTACTACAATGAGCAGTTCTTC. Protein: CASSYALAYYNEQFF. The rearrangement joins TRBV6-5 to TRBJ2-1, with a weak D call TRBD2 (6 bases). The germline V gene has CDR1 MNHEY and CDR2 SVGAGI. V lost 2 bases, J lost 3 bases, and 11 bases lay in between. The CDR3 spans 15 residues.

The chain links TRBV19 to TRBJ2-5; 8 bases are shared with TRBD2. V lost 5 bases and J lost 4; bases outside the gene matches: 12. The CDR3 consists of 16 residues. CDR1 is LNHDA and CDR2 is SQIVND in the germline V gene (reference sequence). The CDR3 DNA follows: TGTGCCAGTAGTCCCTTGACCAGCGGGAGTGGAGAGACCCAGTACTTC. Translation gives CASSPLTSGSGETQYF.

The rearrangement uses TRBV9 and TRBJ1-6; possibly TRBD1 for D (6 bases). This CDR3 is built from 13 residues. CDR1 and CDR2 from the germline V gene are SGDLS and YYNGEE. The V and J ends lost 4 bases and 11 bases respectively, with 13 bases between them. Here the CDR3 reads CASSRDTGTPLHF. CDR3 sequence (DNA): TGTGCCAGCAGCCGGGACACGGGGACACCCCTCCACTTT.

The V and J genes are TRBV7-9 and TRBJ1-4; 7 bases agree with TRBD1. Germline CDR1 SEHNR, CDR2 FQNEAQ (reference sequence). The CDR3 consists of 15 residues. V gave up 5 bases and J gave up 8 bases; unmatched junction bases: 11. The CDR3 coding sequence is TGTGCCAGCAGCCCCAAAGACAGGGAGGCGGAAAAACTGTTTTTT. This encodes CASSPKDREAEKLFF.

V usage is TRBV10-3 and J usage is TRBJ2-3; D ambiguous. With 9 bases removed from V and 0 bases from J, the gap between germline ends came to 13 bases. Germline CDR1 reads ENHRY; CDR2 reads SYGVKD. The CDR3 is 14 residues long. The CDR3 DNA sequence: TGTGCCATTAGCCGGCACCCAAGCACAGATACGCAGTATTTT. Its protein is CAISRHPSTDTQYF.

This clone has just one count. The V and J genes are TRBV6-5 and TRBJ2-7; 12 bases are shared with TRBD2. Germline lookup yields CDR1 MNHEY and CDR2 SVGAGI. This CDR3 is built from 15 residues. Germline trimming cut 7 bases from V and 4 bases from J; bases unmatched to any gene: 8. The CDR3 here is CASTVLAGGFYEQYF. The CDR3 DNA follows: TGTGCCAGCACTGTACTAGCGGGGGGTTTTTACGAGCAGTACTTC.

V is TRBV9 and J is TRBJ2-3; tentatively, D is TRBD2 (5 bases). The germline V and J ends were trimmed by 0 bases and 2 bases, with 10 bases remaining between them. The CDR3 has 15 amino acids. The V gene's germline CDR1 is SGDLS and CDR2 YYNGEE. The CDR3 loop reads CASSVADYPTDTQYF. CDR3 DNA: TGTGCCAGCAGCGTAGCAGACTATCCCACAGATACGCAGTATTTT.

The genes are TRBV13 and TRBJ2-1, with TRBD2 identical over 12 bases. The CDR3 is 15 amino acids. Germline-derived CDR1 and CDR2 are PRHDT and FYEKMQ (reference sequence). The V gene end was trimmed by 6 bases and the J gene end by 6 bases; junction bases not matched to a gene: 6. The CDR3 region has the DNA TGTGCCAGCAGGGATCCGGGACTAGCGGGCAATGAGCAGTTCTTC. As protein: CASRDPGLAGNEQFF.

Regarding this clone: Other DNA sequences in the sample encode the same CDR3. The rearrangement links TRBV29-1 to TRBJ1-1, with D unresolved. Trimming stripped 0 bases from V and 2 bases from J, with 4 bases between. The CDR3 loop spans 12 amino acids. CDR1 is SQVTM, CDR2 ANQGSEA, per germline. The CDR3 here is CSVEDNNTEAFF. The CDR3 coding sequence is TGCAGCGTTGAAGATAACAACACTGAAGCTTTCTTT.

The chain combines TRBV5-4 with TRBJ2-4, with D perhaps given as TRBD1 or TRBD2 (5 bases each). V was trimmed by 0 bases and J by 0 bases, leaving 16 bases between them. CDR3 length: 18 residues. The V gene's germline CDR1 is SGHNT and CDR2 YYREEE (reference sequence). The CDR3 sequence is CASSLEIRDAVAKNIQYF. The DNA of the CDR3 is TGTGCCAGCAGCTTGGAGATCCGGGACGCGGTAGCCAAAAACATTCAGTACTTC.

This clone was observed many times. The rearrangement links TRBV27 to TRBJ1-5; a weak D match, TRBD1 (6 bases). This CDR3 spans 17 amino acids. CDR1 is MNHEY and CDR2 is SMNVEV in the germline V gene (reference sequence). Trimming took off 2 bases at V and 2 bases at J, with 16 bases between the two ends. CDR3 residues: CASSLPTDRICNQPQHF. The CDR3 nucleotides are TGTGCCAGCAGTTTACCGACCGACAGGATTTGCAATCAGCCCCAGCATTTT.

This clone has just a few counts. The chain recombines TRBV29-1 with TRBJ1-5; D remains unclear. The germline gives CDR1 SQVTM, CDR2 ANQGSEA. V shed 8 bases and J shed 7 bases, with 12 bases lying between them. The CDR3 contains 11 residues. As DNA, the CDR3 is TGCAGCTCAACCAAGGGACAGCCCCAGCATTTT. Protein sequence: CSSTKGQPQHF.

The rearrangement uses TRBV28 and TRBJ2-1, with D maybe TRBD2 (7 bases). Per the germline V gene, CDR1 is MDHEN and CDR2 is SYDVKM. The V and J ends lost 6 bases and 5 bases respectively, with 20 bases between them. This CDR3 region has 16 residues. CDR3 region: CASSAGGGGGDNEQFF. CDR3 nucleotide sequence: TGTGCCAGCAGCGCCGGAGGGGGGGGAGGAGACAATGAGCAGTTCTTC.

The gene calls are TRBV7-9 and TRBJ2-7, with D possibly being TRBD1 (5 bases). CDR1 is SEHNR, CDR2 FQNEAQ, per germline (reference sequence). V was trimmed by 1 base and J by 3 bases, leaving 13 bases between them. The CDR3 length is 15 residues. Written as DNA, the CDR3 is TGTGCCAGCAGCTTAGAGGGGCAGCCGTTCTACGAGCAGTACTTC. Protein: CASSLEGQPFYEQYF.

This clone has just one count. V and J are TRBV2 and TRBJ2-1; weak D call: TRBD1 (7 bases). The V gene lost 11 bases and the J gene lost 5 bases, with 19 bases spanning the gap. CDR3 length: 14 amino acids. The V gene's germline CDR1 is SNHLY and CDR2 FYNNEI. CDR3 coding DNA: TGTGCCTGTCAGACAGGGAGGCTGAACAATGAGCAGTTCTTC. Residues: CACQTGRLNNEQFF.

This sequence joins TRBV25-1 and TRBJ2-5; maybe TRBD2 (6 bases). V was pared by 0 bases and J by 3 bases, with 11 bases between. The CDR3 runs 15 residues. The germline gives CDR1 MGHDK, CDR2 SYGVNS. CDR3 bases: TGTGCCAGCAGTGAATATGGTCCGGGGGAAGAGACCCAGTACTTC. This translates into CASSEYGPGEETQYF.